The next 8 T cell receptor beta chains were all read from a single sample in a study of lymphopenia after photon versus proton radiotherapy. Repertoires were generated with immunoSEQ multiplex PCR, while TCRdb's copy carries only in-frame clones and drops some. The table lists about 30,000 clones, 85% to 95% of them singletons. Material: peripheral blood, obtained from a patient treated with photon-based radiotherapy. All receptors derive from a woman aged 45 to 65 with cholangiocarcinoma.

This chain joins TRBV28 and TRBJ2-7; D is uncertain. V was trimmed by 2 bases and J by 6 bases, leaving 5 bases between them. Germline values: CDR1 MDHEN, CDR2 SYDVKM. CDR3 length equals 11 residues. CDR3 coding DNA: TGTGCCAGCAGTTTAACCGTCGAGCAGTACTTC. It codes for CASSLTVEQYF. Supplemented by reference TRBV28 and TRBJ2-7, the full variable domain reads DVKVTQSSRYLVKRTGEKVFLECVQDMDHENMFWYRQDPGLGLRLIYFSYDVKMKEKGDIPEGYSVSREKKERFSLILESASTNQTSMYLCASSLTVEQYFGPGTRLTVT.

This clone was detected only once. This sequence joins TRBV20-1 and TRBJ2-1; D is undetermined. V was shortened by 6 bases and J by 7 bases, with 10 bases between the two germline ends. There are 11 residues in the CDR3. Germline V lookup: CDR1 DFQATT, CDR2 SNEGSKA (reference sequence). CDR3: CSALGPNEQFF. DNA of the CDR3: TGCAGTGCCTTAGGGCCGAATGAGCAGTTCTTC.

This rearrangement joins TRBV9 to TRBJ2-2; D is perhaps TRBD2 (6 bases). The CDR3 loop spans 14 amino acids. Germline V gives CDR1 SGDLS, CDR2 YYNGEE. Trimming cost V 4 bases and J 3 bases, with 10 bases left between them. The DNA for the CDR3 is TGTGCCAGCAGCCCTCGCGGGGACACCGGGGAGCTGTTTTTT. Its translation is CASSPRGDTGELFF.

This chain connects TRBV19 to TRBJ1-2; D ambiguous. The CDR3 has 14 amino acids. V was clipped by 4 bases and J by 0 bases, with 9 bases between them. The germline V gene has CDR1 LNHDA and CDR2 SQIVND (reference sequence). The CDR3 region is CASSRTAPNYGYTF. The CDR3 region has the DNA TGTGCCAGTAGTAGAACCGCTCCTAACTATGGCTACACCTTC.

The count of this clone is one. The gene calls are TRBV18 and TRBJ1-2; 7 positions agree with TRBD1. J lost 4 bases, V lost 3 bases, and 2 bases had no gene match. Germline V gene sequence: CDR1 KGHSH, CDR2 LQKENI. CDR3 length equals 13 residues. The DNA for the CDR3 is TGTGCCAGCTCACCGGGACAGACCTATGGCTACACCTTC. As protein: CASSPGQTYGYTF.

This sequence joins TRBV11-2 and TRBJ1-2, with D possibly TRBD1 on 6 matching bases. Trimming left V 2 bases short and J 8 bases short, with 12 bases between. Germline-derived CDR1 and CDR2 are SGHAT and FQNNGV. The CDR3 has 13 residues. DNA for the CDR3: TGTGCCAGCAGCTTACGACAGGTATCCGGCTACACCTTC. This encodes CASSLRQVSGYTF.

This clone was detected once. The rearrangement uses TRBV5-1 and TRBJ1-6, with TRBD1 as a possible D gene (5 bases). CDR1 is SGHRS, CDR2 YFSETQ, per germline. V gave up 0 bases and J gave up 9 bases, with 13 bases separating them. The CDR3 sequence is 15 residues long. In nucleotides, the CDR3 is TGCGCCAGCAGCTTGGGTCAGGGTGCGGCTTCACCCCTCCACTTT. Amino acid sequence: CASSLGQGAASPLHF.

This clone was detected only once. The chain links TRBV9 to TRBJ2-1; TRBD2 might be the D (6 bases). The V end was cut by 1 base, the J end by 9 bases, with 17 bases between. Germline V CDR1 and CDR2: SGDLS, YYNGEE. The CDR3 has 15 amino acids. The DNA of the CDR3 is TGTGCCAGCAGCGTACGAGGAAGGGGTAGCGGTGAGCAGTTCTTC. Residues: CASSVRGRGSGEQFF.